Listed below are T cell receptor beta chains from one sample, sequenced in a study of blood T cell repertoires in COVID-19. Assay used: immunoSEQ multiplex PCR; TCRdb lists only in-frame clones, some missing. The table includes about 6,000 clones, roughly 81% detected once. The sample comprised peripheral blood. The origin of the receptors is a man in his fifties or sixties with acute or convalescent COVID-19. The CDR3 runs from the conserved cysteine through the conserved F or W. Each record gives: V gene, J gene, clone size, D gene, CDR3 DNA, CDR3 protein. The D gene is left open where the match is weak. Not every row has a clone size; where given, it reads once, few, many or a size class.

V: TRBV6-2/TRBV6-3
J: TRBJ2-1
size: once
D: TRBD2
DNA: TGTGCCAGCAGTTACTCAGCGGGAGGGTACAATGAGCAGTTCTTC
CDR3: CASSYSAGGYNEQFF

V: TRBV27
J: TRBJ1-6
size: once
D: TRBD1
DNA: TGTGCCAGCAGTCCGAACAGGGGTCTAGCACCCCTCCACTTT
CDR3: CASSPNRGLAPLHF

V: TRBV7-2
J: TRBJ2-1
size: -
D: TRBD2
DNA: TGTGCCAGCAGCTTAGTTCTAGCGGGGGATCGGCAGTTCTTC
CDR3: CASSLVLAGDRQFF

V: TRBV5-1
J: TRBJ2-2
size: -
D: TRBD1
DNA: TGCGCCAGCAGATCTACAGGGGGCCCCGGGGAGCTGTTTTTT
CDR3: CASRSTGGPGELFF

V: TRBV5-8
J: TRBJ1-5
size: -
D: -
DNA: TGTGCCAGCAGCTTGTTCCTTATTAGCAATCAGCCCCAGCATTTT
CDR3: CASSLFLISNQPQHF

V: TRBV7-9
J: TRBJ2-1
size: -
D: TRBD2
DNA: TGTGCCAGCAGCCGATGGGGGACTAGCGGCAATGAGCAGTTCTTC
CDR3: CASSRWGTSGNEQFF

V: TRBV7-8
J: TRBJ1-2
size: few
D: -
DNA: TGTGCCAGCAGCTTAGCGCTCCAGGGCGAATATGGCTACACCTTC
CDR3: CASSLALQGEYGYTF

V: TRBV6-1
J: TRBJ1-4
size: -
D: TRBD1
DNA: TGTGCCAGCAGTGAAGGACAGGGCGCAACTAATGAAAAACTGTTTTTT
CDR3: CASSEGQGATNEKLFF

V: TRBV2
J: TRBJ2-2
size: -
D: TRBD1
DNA: TGTGCCAGTGGAGAACAGGGGGTGGTGAACACCGGGGAGCTGTTTTTT
CDR3: CASGEQGVVNTGELFF

V: TRBV29-1
J: TRBJ2-3
size: -
D: -
DNA: TGCAGCGTTGAATTCGGCGGGGAGACCACAGATACGCAGTATTTT
CDR3: CSVEFGGETTDTQYF

V: TRBV6-1
J: TRBJ2-7
size: few
D: -
DNA: TGTGCCAGCAGTGAAGCCCCCGGGCAGTACTTC
CDR3: CASSEAPGQYF

V: TRBV7-2
J: TRBJ1-1
size: -
D: -
DNA: TGTGCCAGCAGCTTTCTAGGCACTGAAGCTTTCTTT
CDR3: CASSFLGTEAFF

V: TRBV7-2
J: TRBJ2-7
size: few
D: TRBD1
DNA: TGTGCCAGCAGCCCGTACTGGACAGGGACCTACGAGCAGTACTTC
CDR3: CASSPYWTGTYEQYF

V: TRBV7-9
J: TRBJ1-3
size: -
D: TRBD1
DNA: TGTGCCAGCAGCCTGGGACAGCCTGGAAACACCATATATTTT
CDR3: CASSLGQPGNTIYF

V: TRBV6-5
J: TRBJ1-1
size: -
D: TRBD1
DNA: TGTGCCAGCAGACCGACAGGGAGCGGCACTGAAGCTTTCTTT
CDR3: CASRPTGSGTEAFF

V: TRBV18
J: TRBJ1-1
size: -
D: -
DNA: TGTGCCAGCTCAACCGATAGTGAAGCTTTCTTT
CDR3: CASSTDSEAFF

V: TRBV2
J: TRBJ2-2
size: once
D: TRBD1
DNA: TGTGCCAGCAGTCCGGACAGGGGAGATCCCGGGGAGCTGTTTTTT
CDR3: CASSPDRGDPGELFF

V: TRBV7-3
J: TRBJ2-3
size: once
D: -
DNA: TGTGCCAGCAGCTTAACGGGCGGGGACGGCACAGATACGCAGTATTTT
CDR3: CASSLTGGDGTDTQYF

V: TRBV6-6
J: TRBJ1-2
size: -
D: TRBD1
DNA: TGTGCCAGCAGTTGGGACAGGGAGCCCAATGGCTACACCTTC
CDR3: CASSWDREPNGYTF

V: TRBV30
J: TRBJ2-7
size: -
D: TRBD1
DNA: TGTGCCTGGAGTGTCCCCTACCGGGACAGGGGCTACGAGCAGTACTTC
CDR3: CAWSVPYRDRGYEQYF

V: TRBV11-2
J: TRBJ2-1
size: -
D: -
DNA: TGTGCCAGCAGCGTAAACACAGGTTCCTACAATGAGCAGTTCTTC
CDR3: CASSVNTGSYNEQFF

V: TRBV7-3
J: TRBJ2-1
size: few
D: TRBD1
DNA: TGTGCCAGCAGCTTACAGGGGGCAAGCGAGCAGTTCTTC
CDR3: CASSLQGASEQFF

V: TRBV7-2
J: TRBJ2-5
size: -
D: -
DNA: TGTGCCAGCAGCTTGGACATCAGCCAAGAGACCCAGTACTTC
CDR3: CASSLDISQETQYF

V: TRBV7-2
J: TRBJ2-1
size: -
D: TRBD1
DNA: TGTGCCAGCAGCCCCGGACAGGCCCGAAGCGGTGAGCAGTTCTTC
CDR3: CASSPGQARSGEQFF

V: TRBV27
J: TRBJ2-2
size: -
D: TRBD2
DNA: TGTGCCAGCAGCCAGGGACTAGCGGGAGTAGGGACCGGGGAGCTGTTTTTT
CDR3: CASSQGLAGVGTGELFF

V: TRBV6-2/TRBV6-3
J: TRBJ1-5
size: few
D: -
DNA: TGTGCCAGCAGTTACGTCGGGGGCAATCAGCCCCAGCATTTT
CDR3: CASSYVGGNQPQHF

V: TRBV9
J: TRBJ2-1
size: -
D: TRBD2
DNA: TGTGCCAGCAGCGTAGGAGTAGCGGGGGCTTTGGATGAGCAGTTCTTC
CDR3: CASSVGVAGALDEQFF

V: TRBV5-6
J: TRBJ1-6
size: -
D: TRBD1
DNA: TGTGCCAGCAGTCATGGACAGGGAGAAAGTTCACCCCTCCACTTT
CDR3: CASSHGQGESSPLHF

V: TRBV27
J: TRBJ2-3
size: -
D: TRBD1
DNA: TGTGCCAGCAGTTTTATCCAGGGGGTAGATACGCAGTATTTT
CDR3: CASSFIQGVDTQYF

V: TRBV18
J: TRBJ1-2
size: -
D: -
DNA: TGTGCCAGCTCACCACTAGAAGGGCAGGGAAACTATGGCTACACCTTC
CDR3: CASSPLEGQGNYGYTF

V: TRBV2
J: TRBJ2-3
size: -
D: TRBD1
DNA: TGTGCCAGCAGTGAAGGGGACAGAGGCACAGATACGCAGTATTTT
CDR3: CASSEGDRGTDTQYF

V: TRBV6-5
J: TRBJ1-1
size: -
D: -
DNA: TGTGCCAGCAGACAGGGCAGGACTGAAGCTTTCTTT
CDR3: CASRQGRTEAFF

V: TRBV19
J: TRBJ1-5
size: large
D: -
DNA: TGTGCCAGTAGTATTCCACGCCTTGTCGGGACACTAAAAAATCAGCCCCAGCATTTT
CDR3: CASSIPRLVGTLKNQPQHF

V: TRBV6-5
J: TRBJ1-4
size: -
D: -
DNA: TGTGCCAGCAGGTCAGGAACCCTAACTAATGAAAAACTGTTTTTT
CDR3: CASRSGTLTNEKLFF

V: TRBV4-1
J: TRBJ1-6
size: -
D: TRBD1
DNA: TGCGCCAGCAGCCAAGCGGGACAGGGAGTTCGGTCCTATAATTCACCCCTCCACTTT
CDR3: CASSQAGQGVRSYNSPLHF

V: TRBV6-4
J: TRBJ2-1
size: -
D: TRBD1
DNA: TGTGCCAGCAAAAAAGGGACAGGGGAGTCCTACAATGAGCAGTTCTTC
CDR3: CASKKGTGESYNEQFF

V: TRBV20-1
J: TRBJ1-6
size: -
D: -
DNA: TGCAGTGCTAGTGGCCCCGGACAGTCGCGAACACCCCTCCACTTT
CDR3: CSASGPGQSRTPLHF

V: TRBV5-1
J: TRBJ2-3
size: -
D: TRBD2
DNA: TGCGCCAGCAGCCCCGGACTAGCGGGGGACACAGATACGCAGTATTTT
CDR3: CASSPGLAGDTDTQYF

V: TRBV2
J: TRBJ2-2
size: -
D: -
DNA: TGTGCCAGCAGAGATCCAGGGAAAAGATTCACCGGGGAGCTGTTTTTT
CDR3: CASRDPGKRFTGELFF

V: TRBV6-5
J: TRBJ2-1
size: few
D: -
DNA: TGTGCCACCACGGAAGGACAAGGTCGGGTCAATGAGCAGTTCTTC
CDR3: CATTEGQGRVNEQFF

V: TRBV10-3
J: TRBJ2-1
size: -
D: TRBD2
DNA: TGTGCCGCGGGGGTTGGCGGGAGTCGGGATGAGCAGTTCTTC
CDR3: CAAGVGGSRDEQFF

V: TRBV4-2
J: TRBJ2-7
size: -
D: -
DNA: TGTGCCAGCAGCCAAGATAGGGGTTCAGGGGAAGGCGAGCAGTACTTC
CDR3: CASSQDRGSGEGEQYF